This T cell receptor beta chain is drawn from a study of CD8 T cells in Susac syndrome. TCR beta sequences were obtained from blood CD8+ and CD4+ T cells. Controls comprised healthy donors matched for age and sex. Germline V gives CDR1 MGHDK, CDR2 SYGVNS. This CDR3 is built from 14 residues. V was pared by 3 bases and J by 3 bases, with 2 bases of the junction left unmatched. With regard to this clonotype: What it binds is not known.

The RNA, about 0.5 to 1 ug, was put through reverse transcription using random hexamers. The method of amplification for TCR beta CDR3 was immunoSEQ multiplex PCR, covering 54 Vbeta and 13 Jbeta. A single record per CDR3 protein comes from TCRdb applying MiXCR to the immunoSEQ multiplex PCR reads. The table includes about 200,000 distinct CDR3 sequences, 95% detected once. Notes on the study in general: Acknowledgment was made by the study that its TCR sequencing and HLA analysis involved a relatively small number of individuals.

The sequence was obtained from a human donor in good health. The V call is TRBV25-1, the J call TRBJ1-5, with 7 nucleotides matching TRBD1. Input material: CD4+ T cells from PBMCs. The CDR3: CASSDDRVNQPQHF. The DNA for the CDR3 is TGTGCCAGCAGTGACGACAGGGTCAATCAGCCCCAGCATTTT.